The 31 T cell receptor beta chains reported below all come from one sample, sequenced in a study of T cells in Graves' hyperthyroidism and ophthalmopathy. Authors of the study amplified TCR beta CDR3 regions from RNA transcripts. TCR CDR3 regions were first amplified by RT-PCR with HTBI primers. TCRdb passed the multiplex PCR reads through MiXCR, listing each CDR3 protein once. The table has 500,000 to 750,000 distinct CDR3 sequences, roughly 46% seen once. The specimen was peripheral blood or thyroid tissue (not recorded which). These receptor sequences come from a woman in her late teens or twenties with Graves' hyperthyroidism.

In regard to this clonotype: This may be a read error: a much more frequent sequence differs by one nucleotide. This chain connects TRBV5-1 to TRBJ1-3; unclear D gene. Looked up from germline, CDR1 is SGHRS and CDR2 is YFSETQ. The CDR3 has 15 residues. CDR3 sequence (DNA): TGCGCCAGCAGCCCCGACACAGCCCTCGGAACCACCATATATTTT. This translates into CASSPDTALGTTIYF.

The chain combines TRBV7-9 with TRBJ2-5; D uncertain. Germline lookup yields CDR1 SEHNR and CDR2 FQNEAQ (reference sequence). The CDR3 spans 12 residues. Trimming shortened V by 1 base and J by 6 bases, and 6 bases separated the two germline ends. Written as DNA, the CDR3 is TGTGCCAGCAGCTTAGAGTTGAAGACCCAGTACTTC. Amino acids: CASSLELKTQYF.

The gene calls are TRBV27 and TRBJ1-1; tentative D call: TRBD1 (5 bases). CDR3 length: 13 residues. V was cut by 5 bases and J by 5 bases, with 12 bases left in between. Germline V CDR1 and CDR2: MNHEY, SMNVEV (reference sequence). This chain's CDR3 is CASSTRPGTEAFF. The CDR3 coding sequence is TGTGCCAGCAGTACCCGACCAGGGACTGAAGCTTTCTTT.

This clonotype was counted many times. The CDR3 DNA reads TGCAGCGTTTCAACCGGGACAGGGCGTTCCGAGCAGTACTTC. The encoded protein is CSVSTGTGRSEQYF. The V and J genes are TRBV29-1 and TRBJ2-7; 9 bases map to TRBD1. This CDR3 is built from 14 residues. Germline V lookup: CDR1 SQVTM, CDR2 ANQGSEA. J lost 6 bases, V lost 5 bases, and 11 bases had no gene match.

This clonotype was picked up many times. This rearrangement joins TRBV12-5 to TRBJ1-2; maybe TRBD1 (6 bases). V was cut by 6 bases and J by 4 bases, with 21 bases left in between. Looked up from germline, CDR1 is LGHNT and CDR2 is FRNRAP. CDR3 length equals 16 residues. Here the CDR3 DNA reads TGTGCTAGTGGACTCCTAACGACAGGATGGGTCTATGGCTACACCTTC. Its translation: CASGLLTTGWVYGYTF. The whole variable domain, remainder taken from reference TRBV12-5 and TRBJ1-2, is DARVTQTPRHKVTEMGQEVTMRCQPILGHNTVFWYRQTMMQGLELLAYFRNRAPLDDSGMPKDRFSAEMPDATLATLKIQPSEPRDSAVYFCASGLLTTGWVYGYTFGSGTRLTVV.

The chain uses TRBV10-3 and TRBJ1-2; D gene unclear. Looked up from germline, CDR1 is ENHRY and CDR2 is SYGVKD. This CDR3 region has 10 residues. V was pared by 2 bases and J by 9 bases, with 4 bases between. Written as DNA, the CDR3 is TGTGCCATCAGTGAGGAAAGCTACACCTTC. It codes for CAISEESYTF.

The sample holds many counts of this clonotype. V gene TRBV7-9 combines with J gene TRBJ2-7, with D perhaps matching TRBD2 (6 bases). This CDR3 comprises 15 residues. CDR1 and CDR2 from the germline V gene are SEHNR and FQNEAQ (reference sequence). V lost 6 bases and J 4 bases, leaving 19 bases between the germline ends. The CDR3 is CASSSPRGGGYEQYF. The CDR3 nucleotides read TGTGCCAGCAGTTCCCCTAGGGGTGGGGGGTACGAGCAGTACTTC. The variable domain in full, completed from reference TRBV7-9 and TRBJ2-7, reads DTGVSQNPRHKITKRGQNVTFRCDPISEHNRLYWYRQTLGQGPEFLTYFQNEAQLEKSRLLSDRFSAERPKGSFSTLEIQRTEQGDSAMYLCASSSPRGGGYEQYFGPGTRLTVT.

The V call is TRBV29-1, the J call TRBJ2-7; 8 nucleotides align to TRBD2. With V trimmed by 7 bases and J by 6 bases, 5 bases remained unmatched. Germline loops: CDR1 SQVTM, CDR2 ANQGSEA. CDR3 length equals 11 residues. The CDR3 DNA sequence: TGCAGCGCTGGGCGGGAGGTCGAGCAGTACTTC. Its protein is CSAGREVEQYF.

The V call is TRBV25-1, the J call TRBJ1-5; 9 bases are a match to TRBD1. The germline V gene has CDR1 MGHDK and CDR2 SYGVNS. V gave up 5 bases and J gave up 9 bases; unmatched junction bases: 11. This CDR3 has 15 residues. CDR3 loop: CASSRGRQGDLPQHF. The CDR3 DNA sequence: TGTGCCAGCAGTAGGGGGCGACAGGGGGATCTGCCCCAGCATTTT.

This clonotype was observed many times. The chain is built from TRBV7-9 and TRBJ2-7; D remains ambiguous. The CDR3 runs to 11 residues. The V gene lost 5 bases and the J gene lost 9 bases, with 11 bases spanning the gap. Germline V gives CDR1 SEHNR, CDR2 FQNEAQ (reference sequence). The CDR3 region has the DNA TGTGCCAGCAGCCCACTAAATGGGCAGTACTTC. Amino acids: CASSPLNGQYF.

J is TRBJ2-2 and V is TRBV29-1; TRBD1 is a possible D gene (6 bases). V was clipped by 8 bases and J by 5 bases, with 18 bases between them. CDR3 length: 14 residues. The germline gives CDR1 SQVTM, CDR2 ANQGSEA. Written as DNA, the CDR3 is TGCAGCAGTTACTCATGGCAGGGGACCGGGGAGCTGTTTTTT. Protein sequence: CSSYSWQGTGELFF.

Ten or more counts support this clonotype. The J gene is TRBJ2-3, the V gene TRBV6-1, with D perhaps TRBD1 (5 bases). This CDR3 has 15 amino acids. V gave up 0 bases and J gave up 1 base, with 8 bases separating them. CDR1 is MNHNS and CDR2 is SASEGT in the germline V gene. DNA of the CDR3: TGTGCCAGCAGTGAAGCATTACAGGGCACAGATACGCAGTATTTT. Translation: CASSEALQGTDTQYF.

The rearrangement links TRBV7-8 to TRBJ1-2, with D uncertain. V was clipped by 5 bases and J by 8 bases, with 15 bases between them. Looked up from germline, CDR1 is SGHVS and CDR2 is FQNEAQ. The CDR3 runs 13 residues. The CDR3 region is CASSREDGKGYTF. CDR3 nucleotide sequence: TGTGCCAGCAGCCGAGAGGACGGTAAGGGCTACACCTTC.

This clonotype showed up many times. The rearrangement uses TRBV10-3 and TRBJ2-7; tentative D call: TRBD1 (5 bases). Germline-derived CDR1 and CDR2 are ENHRY and SYGVKD. This CDR3 region has 12 residues. V dropped 4 bases and J dropped 5 bases, with 9 bases sitting between them. The CDR3 here is CAISADINEQYF. Here the CDR3 DNA reads TGTGCCATCAGTGCGGACATAAACGAGCAGTACTTC.

Ten or more counts support this clonotype. J is TRBJ2-7 and V is TRBV2, with D unresolved. This CDR3 has 15 residues. The V and J ends lost 2 bases and 1 base respectively, with 12 bases between them. Germline V gene lookup returns CDR1 SNHLY and CDR2 FYNNEI. The CDR3 DNA reads TGTGCCAGCAGTGAATTGGGCCAGATTTCCTACGAGCAGTACTTC. Protein sequence: CASSELGQISYEQYF. Together with reference TRBV2 and TRBJ2-7, the CDR3 gives the full variable domain: EPEVTQTPSHQVTQMGQEVILRCVPISNHLYFYWYRQILGQKVEFLVSFYNNEISEKSEIFDDQFSVERPDGSNFTLKIRSTKLEDSAMYFCASSELGQISYEQYFGPGTRLTVT.

The chain joins TRBV15 to TRBJ1-5; D is ambiguous. The CDR3 covers 12 residues. Germline values: CDR1 LNHNV, CDR2 YYDKDF (reference sequence). Trimming removed 4 bases from V and 7 bases from J, with 8 bases in between. This CDR3 reads CATSIAGQPQHF. The CDR3 DNA sequence: TGTGCCACCAGCATAGCGGGACAGCCCCAGCATTTT.

This clonotype occurred many times. V is TRBV4-2 and J is TRBJ2-7; either TRBD1 or TRBD2 may supply D (5 bases each). Per the germline V gene, CDR1 is LGHNA and CDR2 is YNFKEQ. With 4 bases removed from V and 0 bases from J, the gap between germline ends came to 13 bases. This CDR3 comprises 15 residues. The chain's CDR3 is CASSPGYGTSYEQYF. For the CDR3, the DNA is TGTGCCAGCAGCCCCGGGTACGGGACCTCCTACGAGCAGTACTTC.

This sequence joins TRBV27 and TRBJ1-5; TRBD1 matches 8 bases. Germline V gene lookup returns CDR1 MNHEY and CDR2 SMNVEV (reference sequence). After removal of 5 bases from V and 3 bases from J, the junction contained 9 bases not matched to a gene. CDR3 length: 16 amino acids. The CDR3 DNA reads as TGTGCCAGCAGTCCCCTACAGGGGGTAAACAATCAGCCCCAGCATTTT. Protein: CASSPLQGVNNQPQHF.

This chain connects TRBV5-1 to TRBJ2-7; 11 bases match TRBD2. There are 15 residues in the CDR3. Germline lookup yields CDR1 SGHRS and CDR2 YFSETQ. V was clipped by 2 bases and J by 7 bases; unmatched bases: 8. This chain's CDR3 is CASSLWPSGRNEQYF. The CDR3 nucleotides read TGCGCCAGCAGCTTATGGCCTAGCGGGAGGAATGAGCAGTACTTC. The full variable domain, with the rest looked up from reference TRBV5-1 and TRBJ2-7, is KAGVTQTPRYLIKTRGQQVTLSCSPISGHRSVSWYQQTPGQGLQFLFEYFSETQRNKGNFPGRFSGRQFSNSRSEMNVSTLELGDSALYLCASSLWPSGRNEQYFGPGTRLTVT.

A note on this clonotype: The final CDR3 position lacks the conserved phenylalanine or tryptophan, pointing to a likely read error. For the CDR3, the DNA is TGTGCCAGCACGGGACTAGCGGATTACGAGCAGTACCTC. This gives the protein CASTGLADYEQYL. The chain has TRBV2 and TRBJ2-7, with 11 bases matching TRBD2. The CDR3 length is 13 residues. CDR1 SNHLY and CDR2 FYNNEI come from the germline V gene. V lost 7 bases to trimming and J lost 4 bases; unmatched junction nucleotides: 3.

There are many counts of this clonotype. The chain has TRBV28 and TRBJ1-1; a possible D gene is TRBD1 (5 bases). The CDR3 length is 13 residues. V was shortened by 4 bases and J by 1 base, with 7 bases between the two germline ends. The germline V gene has CDR1 MDHEN and CDR2 SYDVKM. The CDR3 nucleotides read TGTGCCAGCAGTTGGACACCGAACACTGAAGCTTTCTTT. The encoded protein is CASSWTPNTEAFF.

The chain links TRBV2 to TRBJ2-7, with 14 bases matching TRBD2. The J call is uncertain, as TRBJ2-1 better fits the DNA end. The CDR3 spans 19 residues. In germline, CDR1 is SNHLY, CDR2 FYNNEI. This chain's CDR3 is CASSSPGLAGDGSYNEQFF. Written as DNA, the CDR3 is TGTGCCAGCAGTTCACCGGGACTAGCGGGAGACGGAAGCTACAATGAGCAGTTCTTC.

This clonotype occurred many times. This chain joins TRBV29-1 and TRBJ2-6; 9 bases align to TRBD2. This CDR3 contains 15 residues. Germline trimming cut 7 bases from V and 2 bases from J; bases unmatched to any gene: 6. The germline CDR1 and CDR2 sequences are SQVTM and ANQGSEA. The CDR3 is CSARGGEAGANVLTF. The CDR3 DNA reads TGCAGCGCCCGCGGGGGGGAGGCTGGGGCCAACGTCCTGACTTTC.

This clonotype was picked up one time. The V and J genes are TRBV29-1 and TRBJ2-7, with D perhaps TRBD1 (6 bases). CDR1 is SQVTM, CDR2 ANQGSEA, per germline. The V end was cut by 8 bases, the J end by 2 bases, with 19 bases between. The CDR3 contains 14 residues. This chain's CDR3 is CSLRTEGFPYEQYF. The CDR3 nucleotides are TGCAGCCTTAGGACAGAGGGTTTCCCCTACGAGCAGTACTTC.

For this clonotype: A read error is possible here, since a much larger clone lies one base away. The J gene is TRBJ1-4, the V gene TRBV6-6; TRBD1 might be the D (5 bases). The V and J ends lost 6 bases and 5 bases respectively, with 10 bases between them. The CDR3 is 13 residues long. The V gene's germline CDR1 is MNHNY and CDR2 SVGAGI (reference sequence). Here the CDR3 DNA reads TGTGCCAGCAGACAGGCTCGGAATGAAAAACTGTTTTTT. Translation: CASRQARNEKLFF.

This clonotype was found once. Relative to the germline gene, one junction end is altered; a read error may explain this. This chain uses TRBV24-1 with TRBJ2-7; 11 positions agree with TRBD1. Germline V gives CDR1 KGHDR, CDR2 SFDVKD. The CDR3 is 16 amino acids. The CDR3 coding sequence is TGTGCCACCGGTGATGAAGGGACAGGGGGAGTCGGCGAGCAGTACTTC. This encodes CATGDEGTGGVGEQYF.

Many counts were recorded for this clonotype. V and J are TRBV19 and TRBJ2-5; unclear D gene. The ends were cut back, 2 bases at V and 4 bases at J, with 11 bases in the middle. This CDR3 has 14 residues. Germline V gives CDR1 LNHDA, CDR2 SQIVND (reference sequence). CDR3 region: CASSIPRSAETQYF. CDR3 coding DNA: TGTGCCAGTAGTATACCCCGGTCTGCAGAGACCCAGTACTTC.

The CDR3 nucleotides are TGCAGCGTTGTGTTCGGCGGATCGAACTATGGCTACACCTTC. It yields the protein CSVVFGGSNYGYTF. The chain links TRBV29-1 to TRBJ1-2; unclear D gene. This CDR3 is built from 14 residues. Germline V gene data show CDR1 as SQVTM and CDR2 as ANQGSEA. V was clipped by 4 bases and J by 2 bases, with 14 bases between them.

J is TRBJ2-7 and V is TRBV24-1; maybe TRBD2 (5 bases). Deletions cut 2 bases from V and 7 bases from J, with 5 bases between. CDR1 is KGHDR and CDR2 is SFDVKD in the germline V gene. CDR3 size: 11 residues. CDR3 nucleotides: TGTGCCACCAGTGATTGGAGGGAGCAGTACTTC. Translated, it gives CATSDWREQYF.

This clonotype was counted only a few times. The chain links TRBV6-4 to TRBJ1-5; 7 bases line up with TRBD1. Trimming at V came to 6 bases and at J to 6 bases, leaving 11 bases not matched to a gene. From germline, CDR1 is MRHNA and CDR2 SNTAGT. The length of the CDR3 is 15 residues. CDR3 protein: CASRLTGVGVQPQHF. The CDR3 DNA reads TGTGCCAGCAGGCTCACAGGGGTAGGGGTTCAGCCCCAGCATTTT.

This clonotype appeared many times. The CDR3 loop is CASSQGTGETGELFF. In nucleotides, the CDR3 is TGCGCCAGCAGCCAAGGGACAGGGGAGACCGGGGAGCTGTTTTTT. This chain uses TRBV4-3 with TRBJ2-2; 9 bases line up with TRBD1. The germline V gene has CDR1 LGHNA and CDR2 YSLEER. V trimming: 1 base; J trimming: 5 bases; junction bases outside the gene matches: 2. The CDR3 covers 15 residues.